The rows below give T cell receptor beta chains drawn from one sample of a study of OX40 agonist ivuxolimab in advanced cancers. The protocol was immunoSEQ multiplex PCR, while the TCRdb copy is restricted to in-frame clones and leaves out a portion. The sample holds 55,000 to 70,000 clones, 75% to 90% seen once. This sample comprised CD4+ or CD8+ T cells sorted from blood, obtained in a trial of the OX40 agonist ivuxolimab. The receptors here all came from an adult with an advanced solid tumor such as melanoma, head and neck, liver or kidney cancer. The CDR3 runs from the conserved cysteine through the conserved F or W. Each record gives: CDR3 DNA, CDR3 protein, D gene, clone size, J gene, V gene. D genes are given only for firm matches. Part of the rows lack a size; the others show once, few, many or a class for expanded clones.

TGTGCCTGGAGTTTTCCGGGGTCCACTGAAGCTTTCTTT	CAWSFPGSTEAFF	NA	NA	TRBJ1-1	TRBV30
TGTGCCAGCAGTACCCCGGGGGGACGAGAGCAGTACTTC	CASSTPGGREQYF	TRBD2	NA	TRBJ2-7	TRBV6-1
TGTGCCAGTGGGAGGGACAGTTTCTACAATGAGCAGTTCTTC	CASGRDSFYNEQFF	NA	once	TRBJ2-1	TRBV19
TGTGCCAGCAGCCAGGCCCGTATTCAGCAGGGCAATGAGCAGTTCTTC	CASSQARIQQGNEQFF	NA	NA	TRBJ2-1	TRBV4-2
TGTGCCAGCAGCTGGCCGGGACAGGGGCGAGGATCACCCCTCCACTTT	CASSWPGQGRGSPLHF	TRBD1	NA	TRBJ1-6	TRBV5-5
TGTGCCAGCAGTTTAGGGGACAGGGTCTATGGCTACACCTTC	CASSLGDRVYGYTF	TRBD1	NA	TRBJ1-2	TRBV28
TGTGCCAGCAGCCAAGCGGCCGCCTTCCAGCAGTACTTC	CASSQAAAFQQYF	NA	NA	TRBJ2-7	TRBV14
TGTGCCAGCAGCACTAGCGGGGCCAATGAGCAGTTCTTC	CASSTSGANEQFF	TRBD2	many	TRBJ2-1	TRBV7-9
TGTGCCAGCAGCCGACTACCAAACACAGATACGCAGTATTTT	CASSRLPNTDTQYF	NA	NA	TRBJ2-3	TRBV5-6
TGCAGTGCACCAGGGACCTATGGCTACACCTTC	CSAPGTYGYTF	NA	few	TRBJ1-2	TRBV20-1
TGTGCCAGCAGTGAATATAGGACAGATGCTGAAGCTTTCTTT	CASSEYRTDAEAFF	NA	NA	TRBJ1-1	TRBV25-1
TGTGCCAGCAGCTTAGGAAACAGGGCCAGAGACTATGGCTACACCTTC	CASSLGNRARDYGYTF	NA	NA	TRBJ1-2	TRBV11-1
TGTGCCAGTAGTCCAGGGGGCGGACTCGCGAATATATACGAGCAGTACTTC	CASSPGGGLANIYEQYF	TRBD1	NA	TRBJ2-7	TRBV19
TGTGCCATCAGTGAAAGTGAGGGCAATCAGCCCCAGCATTTT	CAISESEGNQPQHF	NA	NA	TRBJ1-5	TRBV10-3
TGTGCCAGCAGTGAACAGGGTTTGAATGAGCAGTTCTTC	CASSEQGLNEQFF	NA	NA	TRBJ2-1	TRBV7-8
TGTGCCAGCAGCTACTCAGGGGATACGAACACTGAAGCTTTCTTT	CASSYSGDTNTEAFF	NA	NA	TRBJ1-1	TRBV28
TGTGCCATCTGGGGACTCCATCTGGGGGGAAACACCATATATTTT	CAIWGLHLGGNTIYF	NA	NA	TRBJ1-3	TRBV9
TGCAGCGTTGAAGGAGGGGGCTATGGCTACACCTTC	CSVEGGGYGYTF	NA	NA	TRBJ1-2	TRBV29-1
TGTGCCATCAGTGGCAGGGCTGGAAACACCATATATTTT	CAISGRAGNTIYF	NA	NA	TRBJ1-3	TRBV10-3
TGTGCCATCAGTGAGTCGGCGGTCTTAATTAATCAGCCCCAGCATTTT	CAISESAVLINQPQHF	NA	NA	TRBJ1-5	TRBV10-3
TGCAGCGCAAGGGGCGAGGCGCACTATGGCTACACCTTC	CSARGEAHYGYTF	NA	NA	TRBJ1-2	TRBV29-1
TGTGCCAGCAGTTTAGAGAAGTATGGCTACACCTTC	CASSLEKYGYTF	NA	NA	TRBJ1-2	TRBV28
TGTGCCAGCAGTGAAAAGGGGGCCACAGATACGCAGTATTTT	CASSEKGATDTQYF	TRBD1	NA	TRBJ2-3	TRBV6-1